The 15 T cell receptor beta chains presented below share a single source sample, sequenced in a study of blood T cells in healthy people across ages. A second 7 to 11 cycle PCR used barcoded and J-beta primers. Each CDR3 protein is one row after TCRdb ran MiXCR on the 5' RACE reads. The sample shows around 1,900,000 distinct CDR3 sequences, about two fifths of them seen only once. Material for sequencing was blood. These receptors came from a human donor in good health.

This sequence joins TRBV7-2 and TRBJ1-1, with 9 bases that match TRBD1. There are 15 residues in the CDR3. Germline values: CDR1 SGHTA, CDR2 FQGNSA. The V gene end was trimmed by 4 bases and the J gene end by 1 base; junction bases not matched to a gene: 4. CDR3 in amino acids: CASSSWTGENTEAFF. Written as DNA, the CDR3 is TGTGCCAGCAGCTCCTGGACAGGGGAGAACACTGAAGCTTTCTTT.

This clonotype was detected only a few times. The chain couples TRBV4-3 to TRBJ1-2; TRBD1 aligns across 7 bases. The trim removed 2 bases at V and 4 bases at J, leaving 10 bases unmatched. Germline V gene lookup returns CDR1 LGHNA and CDR2 YSLEER. This CDR3 is built from 16 residues. CDR3 loop: CASSQSPGGGVYGYTF. The DNA for the CDR3 is TGCGCCAGCAGCCAAAGTCCCGGAGGGGGCGTCTATGGCTACACCTTC.

At least ten counts were recorded for this clonotype. V is TRBV6-5 and J is TRBJ2-7, with D uncertain. Germline V gene lookup returns CDR1 MNHEY and CDR2 SVGAGI. The CDR3 has 16 amino acids. The V end lost 0 bases, the J end lost 1 base, and 13 bases lay between the germline ends. The CDR3 here is CASSYSIARPSYEQYF. CDR3 DNA sequence: TGTGCCAGCAGTTACTCCATAGCACGACCATCCTACGAGCAGTACTTC.

The V gene is TRBV7-9, the J gene TRBJ2-5; D unclear. Germline V CDR1 and CDR2: SEHNR, FQNEAQ (reference sequence). The CDR3 runs 13 residues. V was cut by 3 bases and J by 2 bases, with 7 bases left in between. The chain's CDR3 is CASSFLLQETQYF. CDR3 DNA sequence: TGTGCCAGCAGCTTCCTCTTACAAGAGACCCAGTACTTC.

The chain links TRBV7-8 to TRBJ2-2; perhaps D is TRBD1 or TRBD2 (5 bases each). Deletions cut 6 bases from V and 5 bases from J, with 10 bases between. Germline assignment: CDR1 SGHVS and CDR2 FQNEAQ. The CDR3 covers 13 residues. The CDR3 region has the DNA TGTGCCAGCAGGGAGAGGGGAACCGGGGAGCTGTTTTTT. Translated, it gives CASRERGTGELFF.

The gene calls are TRBV15 and TRBJ1-2; D call uncertain. Trimming took off 1 base at V and 0 bases at J, with 9 bases between the two ends. The length of the CDR3 is 15 residues. Per the germline V gene, CDR1 is LNHNV and CDR2 is YYDKDF (reference sequence). CDR3 DNA: TGTGCCACCAGCAGAGTAATGCGGACTAACTATGGCTACACCTTC. Its protein is CATSRVMRTNYGYTF.

The genes are TRBV4-3 and TRBJ1-2, with D perhaps matching TRBD1 (6 bases). Per germline, CDR1 LGHNA and CDR2 YSLEER. Trimming took off 0 bases at V and 8 bases at J, with 13 bases between the two ends. The CDR3 length is 14 residues. The DNA for the CDR3 is TGCGCCAGCAGCCAAGATAGGGGGGGTTGGGGCTACACCTTC. The encoded protein is CASSQDRGGWGYTF.

The rearrangement uses TRBV5-5 and TRBJ2-1, with D uncertain. CDR1 and CDR2 (germline): SGHKS, YYEKEE (reference sequence). The CDR3 is 14 amino acids. Trimming removed 4 bases from V and 4 bases from J, with 12 bases in between. DNA for the CDR3: TGTGCCAGCAGCCCCGAACCGGAGTACAATGAGCAGTTCTTC. It encodes CASSPEPEYNEQFF.

The chain links TRBV4-2 to TRBJ2-5; 9 bases align to TRBD1. Trimming removed 0 bases from V and 2 bases from J; junction bases left unmatched: 4. The CDR3 loop spans 16 amino acids. The germline CDR1 and CDR2 sequences are LGHNA and YNFKEQ. CDR3 protein: CASSQDPGTGQETQYF. The CDR3 DNA follows: TGTGCCAGCAGCCAAGATCCCGGGACAGGGCAAGAGACCCAGTACTTC.

V usage is TRBV6-6 and J usage is TRBJ2-3; maybe TRBD1 (5 bases). In germline, CDR1 is MNHNY, CDR2 SVGAGI (reference sequence). V gave up 0 bases and J gave up 5 bases, with 9 bases separating them. The CDR3 totals 14 residues. The chain's CDR3 is CASSYSFREDTQYF. CDR3 DNA: TGTGCCAGCAGTTACTCGTTCAGGGAAGATACGCAGTATTTT.

As for this clonotype: At one of its ends the junction is not consistent with the germline gene, which may arise from a read error. The genes are TRBV7-2 and TRBJ2-6, with D possibly called TRBD1 or TRBD2 (5 bases each). Per germline, CDR1 SGHTA and CDR2 FQGNSA. CDR3 length: 17 amino acids. The CDR3 spells CASSSGRRASGANVRTF. The CDR3 nucleotides are TGTGCCAGCAGCTCGGGACGGAGAGCCTCTGGGGCCAACGTCCGGACTTTC.

In this sample, this clonotype turned up a few times. This chain links TRBV11-3 with TRBJ2-7; possible D gene TRBD1, 6 bases. Trimming cost V 6 bases and J 0 bases, with 15 bases left between them. CDR1 SGHNT and CDR2 YENEEA come from the germline V gene. This CDR3 region has 15 residues. The CDR3 reads CASSFGQSLSYEQYF. The CDR3 DNA is TGTGCCAGCAGTTTCGGACAGAGCCTCTCCTACGAGCAGTACTTC.

The chain uses TRBV6-1 and TRBJ2-3; 7 nucleotides align to TRBD2. Germline CDR1 reads MNHNS; CDR2 reads SASEGT. V lost 4 bases and J lost 1; bases outside the gene matches: 5. This CDR3 is 15 amino acids long. The CDR3 bases are TGTGCCAGCAGTGCACGCGGGGGAGGCACAGATACGCAGTATTTT. Translated: CASSARGGGTDTQYF.

The V gene is TRBV7-2, the J gene TRBJ2-7; the D gene could be TRBD1 or TRBD2 (5 bases each). The CDR3 totals 13 residues. V lost 5 bases and J 5 bases, leaving 13 bases between the germline ends. Looked up from germline, CDR1 is SGHTA and CDR2 is FQGNSA. CDR3 DNA: TGTGCCAGCAGCCTGGGACCTAAGGACGAGCAGTACTTC. Its protein is CASSLGPKDEQYF.

The chain couples TRBV5-1 to TRBJ1-1; D not resolved. The germline CDR1 and CDR2 sequences are SGHRS and YFSETQ. Deletions cut 0 bases from V and 1 base from J, with 10 bases between. The CDR3 consists of 15 residues. The CDR3 sequence: CASSLVPEKNTEAFF. CDR3 nucleotide sequence: TGCGCCAGCAGCTTGGTTCCTGAGAAGAACACTGAAGCTTTCTTT.